One TCR beta chain is described in this entry. Germline V gene sequence: CDR1 SGHAT, CDR2 FQNNGV. The CDR3 has 16 amino acids. J was trimmed by 1 base and V by 5 bases; bases with no gene match: 6. Clones were read by immunoSEQ multiplex PCR, and TCRdb kept only the in-frame ones, dropping some. The sample comprises about 300,000 clones, around 85% of which are singletons, and roughly 1.5% rests with the top ten. These data originate in a study of blood T cell repertoires in COVID-19. The clonotype comes from a human donor with COVID-19, enrolled during active disease. The donor label of this sample is uncertain. Sequencing was done on a sample of peripheral blood. V gene TRBV11-2 combines with J gene TRBJ2-3, with 10 positions matching TRBD1. In DNA form, the CDR3 reads TGTGCCAGCAGCCCAACCGGGACAGGGGGCACAGATACGCAGTATTTT. Protein product: CASSPTGTGGTDTQYF.